This TCR beta chain was profiled in a study of blood T cell repertoires in COVID-19. CDR1 and CDR2 from the germline V gene are SGHTA and FQGTGA. The CDR3 has 15 amino acids. Losses at the gene ends were 2 bases for V and 1 base for J; bases not matched to a gene: 4. Repertoires were generated with immunoSEQ multiplex PCR, while TCRdb's copy carries only in-frame clones and drops some. The sample yields fewer than 50,000 clones, 75% to 85% seen once. The clonotype was recovered from a man older than 75 with acute or convalescent COVID-19. The chain combines TRBV7-3 with TRBJ2-5, with 7 bases aligning to TRBD2. Sequencing used peripheral blood. DNA of the CDR3: TGTGCCAGCAGCTTAGGGACTAACTCCCAAGAGACCCAGTACTTC. Its protein is CASSLGTNSQETQYF.